The 7 T cell receptor beta chains below were found in one sample sequenced in a study of T cells in Graves' hyperthyroidism and ophthalmopathy. From RNA transcripts, TCR beta CDR3 regions were amplified. The primer set for the first-round RT-PCR of the TCR CDR3 was HTBI. MiXCR, applied by TCRdb to the multiplex PCR reads, yields one record per CDR3 protein. The sample yields roughly 800,000 distinct CDR3 sequences, about two fifths seen once. Sample: blood. These receptors were collected from a man aged 18-30 years with Graves' hyperthyroidism.

This clonotype has just one count. V usage is TRBV5-1 and J usage is TRBJ2-2; D might be TRBD1 (5 bases). The CDR3 totals 16 residues. The germline CDR1 and CDR2 sequences are SGHRS and YFSETQ. With 0 bases removed from V and 1 base from J, the gap between germline ends came to 10 bases. The CDR3 DNA is TGCGCCAGCAGCTTGGTTCAGGGCGGGAACACCGGGGAGCTGTTTTTT. As protein: CASSLVQGGNTGELFF.

V gene TRBV30 combines with J gene TRBJ2-2, with 9 bases that match TRBD2. V lost 0 bases to trimming and J lost 7 bases; unmatched junction nucleotides: 9. CDR1 and CDR2 (germline): GTSNPN, SVGIG (reference sequence). The CDR3 runs to 16 residues. This CDR3 reads CAWSVLRLAAHGELFF. CDR3 nucleotide sequence: TGTGCCTGGAGTGTACTGAGACTAGCGGCACACGGGGAGCTGTTTTTT.

The chain joins TRBV5-1 to TRBJ1-1; D remains ambiguous. Trimming took 1 base from V and 3 from J, leaving 7 bases between them. The CDR3 loop spans 13 amino acids. Germline lookup yields CDR1 SGHRS and CDR2 YFSETQ. CDR3 bases: TGCGCCAGCAGCTTGAACCGATACACTGAAGCTTTCTTT. Residues: CASSLNRYTEAFF.

This clonotype has a handful of counts. The junction and the germline gene differ at one end; a read error may be behind it. The chain uses TRBV10-3 and TRBJ1-6; weak D call: TRBD1 (5 bases). The CDR3 totals 15 residues. Germline V gene lookup returns CDR1 ENHRY and CDR2 SYGVKD. The CDR3 loop reads CASSYRDGSNSPLHF. Here the CDR3 DNA reads TGTGCCAGCAGTTACCGGGACGGGTCCAATTCACCCCTCCACTTT.

This chain uses TRBV19 with TRBJ1-5; D is ambiguous. The CDR3 runs to 14 residues. Trimming removed 3 bases at V and 7 bases at J, with 13 bases between. Germline CDR1 and CDR2: LNHDA and SQIVND (reference sequence). The CDR3 coding sequence is TGTGCCAGTAGTATGCAGAGGGTGCACCAGCCCCAGCATTTT. It translates to CASSMQRVHQPQHF.

The chain couples TRBV11-2 to TRBJ1-1; D is undetermined. The germline CDR1 and CDR2 sequences are SGHAT and FQNNGV. The CDR3 consists of 12 residues. V was pared by 6 bases and J by 2 bases, with 7 bases between. The CDR3 DNA is TGTGCCAGCAGTGATATAAACACTGAAGCTTTCTTT. Translating it yields CASSDINTEAFF.

This clonotype was seen a handful of times. The rearrangement links TRBV5-1 to TRBJ1-1; D ambiguous. Germline assignment: CDR1 SGHRS and CDR2 YFSETQ. With 2 bases removed from V and 1 base from J, the gap between germline ends came to 9 bases. This CDR3 comprises 14 residues. The CDR3, as DNA: TGCGCCAGCAGCTTCTTGAGGGCGAACACTGAAGCTTTCTTT. It yields the protein CASSFLRANTEAFF.